The clone carrying this T cell receptor (beta chain) is a singleton in its sample. Antigen: not known. The repertoire was sequenced with immunoSEQ multiplex PCR; TCRdb's copy has only in-frame clones and lacks some. The data show around 50,000 clones, with roughly 90% seen just once and 18% held by the top ten. This entry is derived from a study of T cells in localized non-small cell lung cancer. General study results and limits: With higher T cell density in blood came longer overall survival. Appearing in adjacent lung were a median approximately 50 of the top 100 tumor clones. Clonality of T cells reached its maximum in uninvolved adjacent lung, surpassing tumor. Heterogeneity stays possible, as sequencing covered only one tumor region.

The CDR3 covers 16 residues. V was pared by 7 bases and J by 2 bases, with 17 bases of the junction left unmatched. CDR1 is SQVTM, CDR2 ANQGSEA, per germline. The source was peripheral blood, collected before any cancer treatment. The chain carries TRBV29-1 and TRBJ2-7, with 7 bases fitting TRBD1. This receptor was taken from a male donor aged 60 or over with stage III squamous cell lung carcinoma. CDR3 nucleotides: TGCAGCGCCTTCCCCCCCCTTGGTCAGGGGGCCTACGAGCAGTACTTC. It yields the protein CSAFPPLGQGAYEQYF.